A single sample gave rise to the 23 T cell receptor beta chains below, sequenced in a study of blood T cell repertoires in COVID-19. Method: immunoSEQ multiplex PCR; TCRdb's copy keeps in-frame clones and lacks some. The sample includes around 160,000 clones, around 87% of them seen just once. The sequenced sample consisted of peripheral blood. The receptors were gathered from a woman aged 70-85 years with COVID-19, enrolled during active disease.

This clone showed up just a few times. This sequence joins TRBV5-5 and TRBJ1-3, with D possibly matching TRBD1 (5 bases). The germline CDR1 and CDR2 sequences are SGHKS and YYEKEE (reference sequence). V lost 4 bases, J lost 4 bases, and 15 bases lay in between. There are 15 residues in the CDR3. The CDR3 reads CASSRLQGGGNTIYF. CDR3 DNA: TGTGCCAGCAGCAGGCTCCAGGGTGGGGGAAACACCATATATTTT.

V and J are TRBV6-5 and TRBJ1-1, with TRBD1 matching over 7 bases. J was trimmed by 3 bases and V by 6 bases; bases with no gene match: 7. Germline lookup yields CDR1 MNHEY and CDR2 SVGAGI. There are 14 residues in the CDR3. CDR3: CASSSGTEYTEAFF. CDR3 DNA sequence: TGTGCCAGCAGCTCCGGGACAGAGTACACTGAAGCTTTCTTT.

The V and J genes are TRBV5-4 and TRBJ2-1; TRBD1 matches 7 bases. There are 15 residues in the CDR3. With V trimmed by 4 bases and J by 5 bases, 9 bases remained unmatched. Germline assignment: CDR1 SGHNT and CDR2 YYREEE (reference sequence). The CDR3 protein is CASSRSDRTHNEQFF. The CDR3, as DNA: TGTGCCAGCAGCCGGTCGGACAGGACCCACAATGAGCAGTTCTTC.

The chain uses TRBV5-1 and TRBJ1-1; D gene unclear. The germline V gene encodes CDR1 SGHRS and CDR2 YFSETQ. The CDR3 covers 13 residues. V was shortened by 4 bases and J by 1 base, with 8 bases between the two germline ends. Written as DNA, the CDR3 is TGCGCCAGCAGCGTCTACGGGAACACTGAAGCTTTCTTT. Protein sequence: CASSVYGNTEAFF.

The rearrangement links TRBV15 to TRBJ2-7; a weak D match, TRBD1 (6 bases). The CDR3 spans 13 residues. The V gene's germline CDR1 is LNHNV and CDR2 YYDKDF (reference sequence). V lost 3 bases to trimming and J lost 5 bases, with 11 bases between them. CDR3 in amino acids: CATSRRQDDEQYF. The CDR3 DNA reads TGTGCCACCAGCAGGAGACAGGACGACGAGCAGTACTTC.

The CDR3 DNA is TGTGCCAGCAGCTTCGGGACAGGGGTCAGTGGGGAGGCTTTCTTT. Its translation is CASSFGTGVSGEAFF. The rearrangement links TRBV7-9 to TRBJ1-1; 10 bases agree with TRBD1. CDR3 length: 15 amino acids. V lost 3 bases and J lost 11; bases outside the gene matches: 12. Germline CDR1 and CDR2: SEHNR and FQNEAQ (reference sequence).

DNA for the CDR3: TGTGCCTGGAGTACCGGGACTAGCGGGACAGATACGCAGTATTTT. It specifies CAWSTGTSGTDTQYF. The chain carries TRBV30 and TRBJ2-3, with 12 nucleotides matching TRBD2. J lost 3 bases, V lost 2 bases, and 3 bases had no gene match. The CDR3 spans 15 residues. Germline CDR1 reads GTSNPN; CDR2 reads SVGIG (reference sequence). The whole variable domain, filled in from reference TRBV30 and TRBJ2-3, reads SQTIHQWPATLVQPVGSPLSLECTVEGTSNPNLYWYRQAAGRGLQLLFYSVGIGQISSEVPQNLSASRPQDRQFILSSKKLLLSDSGFYLCAWSTGTSGTDTQYFGPGTRLTVL.

This chain joins TRBV7-3 and TRBJ1-1; a weak D match, TRBD1 (5 bases). The germline CDR1 and CDR2 sequences are SGHTA and FQGTGA. The CDR3 has 14 residues. Between the trimmed V and J ends, which lost 5 bases and 5 bases, there was a span of 15 bases. This CDR3 is CASSIYGGGTEAFF. As DNA, the CDR3 is TGTGCCAGCAGCATCTACGGGGGAGGGACTGAAGCTTTCTTT.

This clone was counted once. V gene TRBV28 combines with J gene TRBJ1-5; 8 bases align to TRBD1. Germline V gene sequence: CDR1 MDHEN, CDR2 SYDVKM. Trimming cost V 6 bases and J 7 bases; bases outside gene matches: 20. The CDR3 has 18 residues. CDR3 region: CASRWDSLAGGGEQPQHF. CDR3 DNA: TGTGCCAGCAGGTGGGACTCCCTGGCAGGGGGCGGAGAGCAGCCCCAGCATTTT.

The chain uses TRBV18 and TRBJ1-1, with D maybe TRBD1 (6 bases). This CDR3 has 15 amino acids. Trimming took 2 bases from V and 4 from J, leaving 14 bases between them. Germline CDR1 and CDR2: KGHSH and LQKENI. CDR3 protein: CASSPMGQGLTEAFF. The DNA for the CDR3 is TGTGCCAGCTCACCAATGGGACAAGGTCTCACTGAAGCTTTCTTT.

The chain links TRBV23-1 to TRBJ1-5; D remains ambiguous. TRBV23-1 is treated as an ORF (open reading frame) with a function not yet certain. Trimming removed 2 bases at V and 7 bases at J, with 18 bases between. The CDR3 is 16 residues long. In nucleotides, the CDR3 is TGCGCCAGCAGTCAACCCTACCGGGTCTCGCGGCAGCCCCAGCATTTT. Translated, it gives CASSQPYRVSRQPQHF.

The V gene is TRBV5-4, the J gene TRBJ1-2; a possible D gene is TRBD1 (6 bases). This CDR3 region has 16 residues. CDR1 is SGHNT and CDR2 is YYREEE in the germline V gene (reference sequence). V shed 4 bases and J shed 4 bases, with 20 bases lying between them. The DNA for the CDR3 is TGTGCCAGCAGCCGTAAGGAGACAGGACGGGGCTATGGCTACACCTTC. This gives the protein CASSRKETGRGYGYTF.

This chain connects TRBV23-1 to TRBJ1-5; no reliable D call. TRBV23-1 has ORF status, its function being uncertain. Trimming pared 1 base from V and 6 bases from J, leaving 19 bases between. The CDR3 is 17 residues long. DNA for the CDR3: TGCGCCAGCAGTCAATGGTTCCTGGCCAGAGGTGGTCAGCCCCAGCATTTT. Translated, it gives CASSQWFLARGGQPQHF.

V usage is TRBV2 and J usage is TRBJ1-3; 9 bases are shared with TRBD1. The CDR3 spans 14 residues. The trim removed 7 bases at V and 0 bases at J, leaving 1 base unmatched. Germline V gene data show CDR1 as SNHLY and CDR2 as FYNNEI. CDR3 sequence: CASTDRGSGNTIYF. As DNA, the CDR3 is TGTGCCAGCACGGACAGGGGCTCTGGAAACACCATATATTTT.

The DNA of the CDR3 is TGTGCTTCACAGGGGAGCCTCTATGGCTACACCTTC. It encodes CASQGSLYGYTF. The chain links TRBV7-2 to TRBJ1-2; 7 bases are shared with TRBD1. The CDR3 extends over 12 amino acids. In germline, CDR1 is SGHTA, CDR2 FQGNSA.

The rearrangement uses TRBV7-9 and TRBJ2-5, with 11 bases lining up with TRBD2. This CDR3 region has 18 residues. Germline assignment: CDR1 SEHNR and CDR2 FQNEAQ (reference sequence). V lost 1 base to trimming and J lost 0 bases; unmatched junction nucleotides: 7. This CDR3 is CASSLGLAGGLYQETQYF. In nucleotides, the CDR3 is TGTGCCAGCAGCTTAGGCCTAGCGGGGGGCTTGTACCAAGAGACCCAGTACTTC.

The CDR3 DNA is TGTGCCCCCGCCGCCCTACAGGGTCACCAAGAGACCCAGTACTTC. The encoded protein is CAPAALQGHQETQYF. This chain uses TRBV28 with TRBJ2-5, with D perhaps TRBD1 (6 bases). The V and J ends lost 11 bases and 0 bases respectively, with 19 bases between them. The CDR3 covers 15 residues. The V gene's germline CDR1 is MDHEN and CDR2 SYDVKM.

V gene TRBV2 combines with J gene TRBJ1-5; perhaps TRBD1 as D (5 bases). The V end was cut by 7 bases, the J end by 0 bases, with 13 bases between. The CDR3 consists of 15 residues. Germline V gives CDR1 SNHLY, CDR2 FYNNEI. CDR3 in amino acids: CASTRTYYSNQPQHF. The CDR3 DNA follows: TGTGCCAGCACCAGGACATATTATAGCAATCAGCCCCAGCATTTT.

This sequence joins TRBV11-2 and TRBJ2-5; 7 bases are shared with TRBD2. The CDR3 contains 13 residues. CDR1 SGHAT and CDR2 FQNNGV come from the germline V gene. V dropped 5 bases and J dropped 7; count of bases not matched to a gene: 7. CDR3 in DNA: TGTGCCAGCAGCGGGGGGGGACCGGGGACCCAGTACTTC. It encodes CASSGGGPGTQYF.

This chain links TRBV7-2 with TRBJ1-1; possibly TRBD1 for D (6 bases). This CDR3 spans 17 amino acids. Germline V lookup: CDR1 SGHTA, CDR2 FQGNSA. Trimming took 2 bases from V and 4 from J, leaving 20 bases between them. CDR3 nucleotides: TGTGCCAGCAGCTTAAGGCCCGTTGGGGGGGCAAGCACTGAAGCTTTCTTT. It translates to CASSLRPVGGASTEAFF.

The chain has TRBV5-1 and TRBJ2-5; TRBD2 might be the D (6 bases). The CDR3 consists of 13 residues. Per germline, CDR1 SGHRS and CDR2 YFSETQ. V was clipped by 1 base and J by 3 bases, with 7 bases between them. CDR3 sequence reads: CASSLTGEETQYF. DNA of the CDR3: TGCGCCAGCAGCTTGACGGGGGAAGAGACCCAGTACTTC.

The chain uses TRBV7-9 and TRBJ1-2; maybe TRBD1 (6 bases). The V end was cut by 2 bases, the J end by 6 bases, with 13 bases between. CDR1 SEHNR and CDR2 FQNEAQ come from the germline V gene (reference sequence). This CDR3 comprises 14 residues. Written as DNA, the CDR3 is TGTGCCAGCAGCTTATCTTCGGCAGGGGATGGCTACACCTTC. Translation: CASSLSSAGDGYTF.

This chain connects TRBV9 to TRBJ1-1, with D perhaps TRBD1 (6 bases). V was shortened by 1 base and J by 6 bases, with 10 bases between the two germline ends. CDR3 length: 13 amino acids. Germline CDR1 and CDR2: SGDLS and YYNGEE. DNA for the CDR3: TGTGCCAGCAGCGTAACAGGGAGGGCTGAAGCTTTCTTT. Amino acid sequence: CASSVTGRAEAFF.